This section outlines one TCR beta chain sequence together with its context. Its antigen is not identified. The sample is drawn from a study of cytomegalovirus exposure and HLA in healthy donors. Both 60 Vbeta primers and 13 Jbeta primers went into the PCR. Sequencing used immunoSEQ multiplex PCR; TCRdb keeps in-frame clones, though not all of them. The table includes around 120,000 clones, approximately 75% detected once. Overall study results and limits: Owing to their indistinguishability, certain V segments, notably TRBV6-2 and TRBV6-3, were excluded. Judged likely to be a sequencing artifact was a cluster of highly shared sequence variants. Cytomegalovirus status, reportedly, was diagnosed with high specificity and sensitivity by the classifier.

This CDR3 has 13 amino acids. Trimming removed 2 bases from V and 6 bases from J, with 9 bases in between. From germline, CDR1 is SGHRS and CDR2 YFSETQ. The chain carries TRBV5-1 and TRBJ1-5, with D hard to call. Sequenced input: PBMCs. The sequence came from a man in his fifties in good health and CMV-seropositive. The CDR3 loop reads CASSFAGGQPQHF. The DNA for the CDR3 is TGCGCCAGCAGCTTTGCGGGAGGTCAGCCCCAGCATTTT.